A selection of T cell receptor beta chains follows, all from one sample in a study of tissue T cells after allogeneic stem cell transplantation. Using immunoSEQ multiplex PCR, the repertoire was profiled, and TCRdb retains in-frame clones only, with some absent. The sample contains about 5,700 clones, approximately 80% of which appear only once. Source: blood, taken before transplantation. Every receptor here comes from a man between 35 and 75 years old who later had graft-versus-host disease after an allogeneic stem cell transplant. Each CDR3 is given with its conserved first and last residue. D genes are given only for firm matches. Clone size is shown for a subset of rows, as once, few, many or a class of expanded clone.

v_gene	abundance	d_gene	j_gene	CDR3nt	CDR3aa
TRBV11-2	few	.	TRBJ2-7	TGTGCCAGCAGCTTCGGAGGGACCTACGAGCAGTACTTC	CASSFGGTYEQYF
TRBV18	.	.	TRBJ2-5	TGTGCCAGCTCACCGTACCAAGAGACCCAGTACTTC	CASSPYQETQYF
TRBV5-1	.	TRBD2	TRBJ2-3	TGCGCCAGCAGCGGCCTAACTAGCGGGGGGCCGCCCCCCCAGAGTCGGAAGTATTTT	CASSGLTSGGPPPQSRKYF
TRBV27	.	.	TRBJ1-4	TGTGCCAGCAGTCGGGAGGGGGAGGAAAAACTGTTTTTT	CASSREGEEKLFF
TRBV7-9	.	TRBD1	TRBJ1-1	TGTGCCAGCAGCCCCACCCGACAGGGTAACACTGAAGCTTTCTTT	CASSPTRQGNTEAFF
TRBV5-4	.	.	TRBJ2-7	TGTGCCAGCAGCTTGGACAGACTTAACAACCACGAGCAGTACTTC	CASSLDRLNNHEQYF
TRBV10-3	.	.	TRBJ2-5	TGTGCCATCAGTGAAATTCAAGAGACCCAGTACTTC	CAISEIQETQYF
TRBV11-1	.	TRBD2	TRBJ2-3	TGTGCCAGCACCAGAGGGAGCGGGGCCACAGATACGCAGTATTTT	CASTRGSGATDTQYF
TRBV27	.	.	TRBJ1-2	TGTGCCAGCAGTTTTGGCAGGGCTAACTATGGCTACACCTTC	CASSFGRANYGYTF
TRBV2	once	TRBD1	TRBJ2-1	TGTGCCAGCTTTCCGGGACAGGGGTCGAGTGAGCAGTTCTTC	CASFPGQGSSEQFF
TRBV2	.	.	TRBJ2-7	TGTGCCAGCAGTGAAGGTGCAGGGGCCAGGGACGAGCAGTACTTC	CASSEGAGARDEQYF
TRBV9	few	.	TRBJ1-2	TGTGCCAGCAGCGTAGGGGGGGACTATGGCTACACCTTC	CASSVGGDYGYTF
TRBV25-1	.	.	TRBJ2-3	TGTGCCAGTGAGACCGGGGGCCCAGATACGCAGTATTTT	CASETGGPDTQYF
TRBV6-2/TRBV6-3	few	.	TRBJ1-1	TGTGCCAGCAGTCCACAGTACACTGAAGCTTTCTTT	CASSPQYTEAFF
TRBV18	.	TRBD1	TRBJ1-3	TGTGCCAGCTCACCACGTCCTCGGGACAGCTCTGGAAACACCATATATTTT	CASSPRPRDSSGNTIYF
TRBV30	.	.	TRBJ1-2	TGTGCCTGGATGTCGGGGGTGGGAGGCTACACCTTC	CAWMSGVGGYTF
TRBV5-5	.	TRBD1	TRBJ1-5	TGTGCCAGCAGCTTCGGCAGGGGGGCGAGCAATCAGCCCCAGCATTTT	CASSFGRGASNQPQHF
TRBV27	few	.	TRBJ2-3	TGTGCCAGCAGTTATTTGGGGGCAGATACGCAGTATTTT	CASSYLGADTQYF
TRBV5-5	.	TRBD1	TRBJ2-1	TGTGCCAGCACCCCTACAGGGGCTGAGCAGTTCTTC	CASTPTGAEQFF
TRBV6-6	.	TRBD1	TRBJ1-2	TGTGCCAGCAGCCGAAGGACAGGGCGGCCACAATTTTATGGCTACACCTTC	CASSRRTGRPQFYGYTF
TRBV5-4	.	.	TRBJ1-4	TGTGCCAGCAGCTTGGGACAGCGGTTGGGGAATGAAAAACTGTTTTTT	CASSLGQRLGNEKLFF
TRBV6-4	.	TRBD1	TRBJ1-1	TGTGCCAGCAGTGACACACCGGGGACAGATGAAGCTTTCTTT	CASSDTPGTDEAFF
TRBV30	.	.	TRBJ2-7	TGTGCCTGGAGTAAAGCAGGCCTATACTACGAGCAGTACTTC	CAWSKAGLYYEQYF
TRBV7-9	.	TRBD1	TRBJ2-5	TGTGCCAGCACCTTGGGACAGAAAGAGACCCAGTACTTC	CASTLGQKETQYF
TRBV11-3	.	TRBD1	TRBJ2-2	TGTGCCAGCAGCTCCCCAGGGGGCCGTAACACCGGGGAGCTGTTTTTT	CASSSPGGRNTGELFF
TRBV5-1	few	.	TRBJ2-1	TGCGCCAGCAGAAGACAGCCGAGCTCCTACAATGAGCAGTTCTTC	CASRRQPSSYNEQFF
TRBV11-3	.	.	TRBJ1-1	TGTGCCAGCAGTTCAAGGGAGGACACTGAAGCTTTCTTT	CASSSREDTEAFF
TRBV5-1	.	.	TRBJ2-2	TGCGCCAGCAGCTTTGGATCCCAGAACACCGGGGAGCTGTTTTTT	CASSFGSQNTGELFF
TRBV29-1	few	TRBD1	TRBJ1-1	TGCAGCCTCAAGCAGGGGGATGAAGCTTTCTTT	CSLKQGDEAFF
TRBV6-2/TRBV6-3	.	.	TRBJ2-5	TGTGCCAGCAGTATAGCCGAGACCCAGTACTTC	CASSIAETQYF
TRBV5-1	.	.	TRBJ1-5	TGCGCCAGCAGCGAGGGGTCATTGAATCAGCCCCAGCATTTT	CASSEGSLNQPQHF
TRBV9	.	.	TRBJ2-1	TGTGCCAGCAGCCCTCTCGGGGGAAATGAGCAGTTCTTC	CASSPLGGNEQFF
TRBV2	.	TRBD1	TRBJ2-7	TGTGCCAGCAGTGTGGGACAGGGGCTGAGCGAGCAGTACTTC	CASSVGQGLSEQYF